These T cell receptor beta chains were read from a single sample in a study of T cell responses to AZD1222 COVID-19 vaccine. Generated by immunoSEQ multiplex PCR, the TCRdb table keeps only in-frame clones and is missing some. The table shows about 120,000 clones, with 86% occurring only once. The sequenced sample was peripheral blood, obtained 28 days after the second AZD1222 dose. Source of these receptors: an adult who received the AZD1222 COVID-19 vaccine. Both conserved end residues are part of each CDR3. D genes are given only for firm matches. Expanded clones are given a class, and other clones once, few, many or no size at all.

TRBJ2-5,TRBV10-2,-,TRBD1,CASRTGGAETQYF,TGCGCCAGCAGGACAGGGGGCGCGGAGACCCAGTACTTC
TRBJ2-1,TRBV3-1/TRBV3-2,-,TRBD2,CASSLSSGNYNEQFF,TGTGCCAGCAGCCTCTCTAGCGGGAACTACAATGAGCAGTTCTTC
TRBJ1-5,TRBV29-1,once,-,CSVVASGEQPQHF,TGCAGCGTCGTTGCTTCAGGGGAACAGCCCCAGCATTTT
TRBJ2-5,TRBV11-1,-,-,CASSLAGEYQETQYF,TGTGCCAGCAGCTTAGCTGGGGAGTACCAAGAGACCCAGTACTTC
TRBJ2-1,TRBV19,once,TRBD2,CASSGGGADEQFF,TGTGCCAGTAGTGGCGGGGGGGCCGATGAGCAGTTCTTC
TRBJ2-5,TRBV5-1,-,TRBD2,CASSPRVAGGPGQETQYF,TGCGCCAGCAGCCCCCGGGTAGCGGGGGGACCCGGTCAAGAGACCCAGTACTTC
TRBJ2-7,TRBV25-1,-,-,CASSGSSYEQYF,TGTGCCAGCAGTGGAAGCTCCTACGAGCAGTACTTC
TRBJ1-4,TRBV27,-,-,CASARDTLGEKLFF,TGTGCCAGCGCCCGGGACACACTAGGAGAAAAACTGTTTTTT
TRBJ1-1,TRBV3-1/TRBV3-2,-,-,CASSLDMVTEAFF,TGTGCCAGCAGCCTCGACATGGTTACTGAAGCTTTCTTT
TRBJ1-2,TRBV3-1/TRBV3-2,-,TRBD1,CASSHGTGGGYGYTF,TGTGCCAGCAGCCACGGAACAGGGGGGGGCTATGGCTACACCTTC
TRBJ1-2,TRBV19,-,-,CASSMQTNYGYTF,TGTGCCAGTAGTATGCAGACTAACTATGGCTACACCTTC
TRBJ2-7,TRBV29-1,-,-,CSVDSQGGYEQYF,TGCAGCGTTGACTCACAGGGTGGGTACGAGCAGTACTTC
TRBJ1-1,TRBV12-3/TRBV12-4,-,-,CASSRQVNTEAFF,TGTGCCAGCAGTCGACAGGTAAACACTGAAGCTTTCTTT
TRBJ2-5,TRBV6-5,-,-,CARDGETQYF,TGTGCCAGGGACGGAGAGACCCAGTACTTC
TRBJ2-6,TRBV28,once,-,CASRGGSGANVLTF,TGTGCCAGTCGCGGGGGCTCCGGGGCCAACGTCCTGACTTTC
TRBJ1-1,TRBV5-1,-,-,CASSLGYSGNEAFF,TGCGCCAGCAGCTTGGGGTACTCGGGGAATGAAGCTTTCTTT
TRBJ1-1,TRBV6-2/TRBV6-3,once,-,CASSYSFRSRRNTEAFF,TGTGCCAGCAGTTACTCGTTCCGTTCGAGACGGAACACTGAAGCTTTCTTT
TRBJ1-3,TRBV25-1,-,-,CASRGTGSGNTIYF,TGTGCCAGCAGGGGGACCGGCTCTGGAAACACCATATATTTT
TRBJ2-3,TRBV7-3,-,TRBD2,CARPPGGGDLSTDTQYF,TGCGCCAGGCCGCCGGGGGGGGGCGATCTCAGCACAGATACGCAGTATTTT
TRBJ1-1,TRBV10-3,-,-,CAISESVMVTEAFF,TGTGCCATCAGTGAGTCAGTAATGGTCACTGAAGCTTTCTTT
TRBJ2-1,TRBV5-5,-,-,CASSRDYEQFF,TGTGCCAGCAGCCGGGACTATGAGCAGTTCTTC
TRBJ1-1,TRBV5-1,-,-,CASSLRTGSNTEAFF,TGCGCCAGCAGCTTACGCACAGGGTCGAACACTGAAGCTTTCTTT
TRBJ1-4,TRBV7-2,once,TRBD1,CASSVGQANEKLFF,TGTGCCAGCAGCGTAGGACAGGCAAATGAAAAACTGTTTTTT
TRBJ2-7,TRBV9,-,-,CASSARDRNYEQYF,TGTGCCAGCAGCGCGCGGGACAGAAACTACGAGCAGTACTTC
TRBJ1-1,TRBV18,-,-,CASSPEGFAEAFF,TGTGCCAGCTCACCAGAAGGGTTCGCTGAAGCTTTCTTT
TRBJ1-1,TRBV19,-,-,CASSRVPEEPEAFF,TGTGCCAGTAGTAGGGTCCCAGAGGAGCCTGAAGCTTTCTTT